This is a list of T cell receptor beta chains from one sample in a study of cytomegalovirus exposure and HLA in healthy donors. Here immunoSEQ multiplex PCR was the method, and the copy in TCRdb shows in-frame clones only, minus some. The sample has around 110,000 clones; about four fifths are singletons. The sample comprised PBMCs. The receptor set was obtained from a man younger than 40 in good health and CMV-seropositive. Both conserved end residues are part of each CDR3. The order of the fields is clone size, D gene, J gene, V gene, CDR3 DNA, CDR3 protein. The D gene is left open where the match is weak. Expanded clones are given a class, and other clones once, few, many or no size at all.

>-|TRBD1|TRBJ1-1|TRBV6-1
TGTGCCAGCAGGGAGGGGGCGAACACTGAAGCTTTCTTT
CASREGANTEAFF
>-|-|TRBJ2-5|TRBV25-1
TGTGCCAGCCGTCAGGCTGGGGGGGCAGGAGAGACCCAGTACTTC
CASRQAGGAGETQYF
>-|TRBD1|TRBJ2-7|TRBV2
TGTGCCACATCCGGGACAGGGGTTGTAGAGCAGTACTTC
CATSGTGVVEQYF
>-|-|TRBJ2-1|TRBV7-9
TGTGCCAGCAGCGCGGACAGCTCCTACAATGAGCAGTTCTTC
CASSADSSYNEQFF
>-|-|TRBJ2-7|TRBV11-2
TGTGCCAGCAGCTTCAAGGACACCTACGAGCAGTACTTC
CASSFKDTYEQYF
>few|TRBD2|TRBJ2-1|TRBV27
TGTGCCAGCAGTTTATTAGCGGGAGCCTACAATGAGCAGTTCTTC
CASSLLAGAYNEQFF
>-|TRBD1|TRBJ1-2|TRBV29-1
TGCAGCGTTGGCGGGACAGGGAGTCATGGCTACACCTTC
CSVGGTGSHGYTF
>-|TRBD1|TRBJ2-1|TRBV9
TGTGCCAGCAGCGGATTGGGGACAGGATATAATGAGCAGTTCTTC
CASSGLGTGYNEQFF
>-|TRBD1|TRBJ1-2|TRBV5-1
TGCGCCAGCAGCCAGGACAGGGATGGCTACACCTTC
CASSQDRDGYTF
>-|-|TRBJ1-5|TRBV19
TGTGCCAGTGGGGGGGGACTATATAGCAATCAGCCCCAGCATTTT
CASGGGLYSNQPQHF
>-|-|TRBJ2-7|TRBV5-1
TGCGCCAGCAGCTTGGCAACCCGGGGCTACGAGCAGTACTTC
CASSLATRGYEQYF
>once|-|TRBJ2-7|TRBV5-6
TGTGCCAGCAGCTTGGACAGGACCTACGAGCAGTACTTC
CASSLDRTYEQYF
>once|-|TRBJ1-1|TRBV4-2
TGTGCCAGCCAACTCGGGGTCAGCCGCAGTATGGGCACTGAAGCTTTCTTT
CASQLGVSRSMGTEAFF
>-|-|TRBJ1-1|TRBV4-3
TGCGCCAGCAGCCAAGATCGAGGCAGGGAAGCTGAAGCTTTCTTT
CASSQDRGREAEAFF
>-|TRBD1|TRBJ1-1|TRBV5-1
TGCGCCAGCAGCGGAGGTACAGGGGGCGTCACTGAAGCTTTCTTT
CASSGGTGGVTEAFF
>-|TRBD2|TRBJ2-7|TRBV7-2
TGTGCCAGCAGCTTCGGGGGGTCTTCCTCCTACGAGCAGTACTTC
CASSFGGSSSYEQYF
>few|-|TRBJ1-5|TRBV30
TGTGCCTGGAGCGTCGACAGAGATCAGCCCCAGCATTTT
CAWSVDRDQPQHF
>-|-|TRBJ2-1|TRBV6-4
TGTGCCAGCAGTAAAGGTAGCGGAACCTACAATGAGCAGTTCTTC
CASSKGSGTYNEQFF
>-|TRBD2|TRBJ2-7|TRBV7-6
TGTGCCAGCAGCCCCGGTTCTAGCGGGTTACTCTACGAGCAGTACTTC
CASSPGSSGLLYEQYF
>once|-|TRBJ2-1|TRBV2
TGTGCCAGCAGGGAAACAGGATACAATGAGCAGTTCTTC
CASRETGYNEQFF
>once|TRBD2|TRBJ2-7|TRBV6-5
TGTGCCAGCAGTTACTCGGGACTAGCGGGAGAGGCGCAGTACTTC
CASSYSGLAGEAQYF
>-|-|TRBJ1-2|TRBV7-2
TGTGCCAGCAGCTTAATGCCCGCGTATGGCTACACCTTC
CASSLMPAYGYTF
>-|-|TRBJ1-1|TRBV7-8
TGTGCCAGCAGCTTAGTGGGGAGGACTGAAGCTTTCTTT
CASSLVGRTEAFF
>-|-|TRBJ2-7|TRBV7-8
TGTGCCAGCAGCTGGGGTGCGGGCATGTACGAGCAGTACTTC
CASSWGAGMYEQYF
>once|TRBD2|TRBJ2-3|TRBV7-6
TGTGCCAGCACCAGACTAGCGGGGGACATAGATACGCAGTATTTT
CASTRLAGDIDTQYF
>few|-|TRBJ1-1|TRBV19
TGTGCCAGTAGTATAGACAGGGAATCTGAAGCTTTCTTT
CASSIDRESEAFF
>-|-|TRBJ2-7|TRBV27
TGTGCCAGCAGTCCCCGACAGGAGTCCCACGAGCAGTACTTC
CASSPRQESHEQYF
>-|TRBD1|TRBJ2-7|TRBV5-1
TGCGCCAGCAGCGGCCGGGACAGGGGCTCCTACGAGCAGTACTTC
CASSGRDRGSYEQYF
>-|-|TRBJ2-3|TRBV15
TGTGCCACCAGCAGAGATAGGGAGGCCACAGATACGCAGTATTTT
CATSRDREATDTQYF
>-|TRBD1|TRBJ2-3|TRBV7-2
TGTGCCAGCAACCCGACGACAGGGGATACGCAGTATTTT
CASNPTTGDTQYF
>-|-|TRBJ2-3|TRBV5-4
TGTGCCAGCAGCTTGGCGGATACGCAGTATTTT
CASSLADTQYF